The next 25 T cell receptor beta chains were all read from a single sample in a study of cytomegalovirus exposure and HLA in healthy donors. Use of 60 Vbeta and 13 Jbeta primers characterized the PCR. Only in-frame clones appear in the TCRdb table, and some are missing; sequencing was by immunoSEQ multiplex PCR. Of roughly 120,000 clones in the sample, 77% were seen once. The sample taken for sequencing was PBMCs. These receptors all come from a middle-aged woman in good health and CMV-seropositive.

The chain couples TRBV5-5 to TRBJ1-5; D is possibly TRBD1 (6 bases). V lost 0 bases to trimming and J lost 5 bases, with 9 bases between them. Looked up from germline, CDR1 is SGHKS and CDR2 is YYEKEE (reference sequence). CDR3 length equals 14 residues. As DNA, the CDR3 is TGTGCCAGCAGCTTGGGGACAGATTATCAGCCCCAGCATTTT. Protein product: CASSLGTDYQPQHF.

The chain employs TRBV5-6 and TRBJ2-1; 12 positions match TRBD1. The CDR3 is 15 residues long. The V gene end was trimmed by 2 bases and the J gene end by 6 bases; junction bases not matched to a gene: 3. Germline V lookup: CDR1 SGHDT, CDR2 YYEEEE. The CDR3 sequence: CASSFGDRGRNEQFF. The CDR3 DNA sequence: TGTGCCAGCAGCTTCGGGGACAGGGGGCGCAATGAGCAGTTCTTC.

This chain joins TRBV28 and TRBJ2-2, with D possibly matching TRBD1 (6 bases). From germline, CDR1 is MDHEN and CDR2 SYDVKM. V shed 7 bases and J shed 1 base, with 13 bases lying between them. The CDR3 has 15 amino acids. This CDR3 is CASTKLRGNTGELFF. CDR3 coding DNA: TGTGCCAGCACCAAACTCAGGGGGAACACCGGGGAGCTGTTTTTT.

The V gene is TRBV11-1, the J gene TRBJ1-1, with TRBD1 as a possible D gene (5 bases). V dropped 7 bases and J dropped 1 base, with 13 bases sitting between them. The germline CDR1 and CDR2 sequences are SGHAT and FQDESV (reference sequence). The CDR3 is 14 residues long. The CDR3 protein is CASNLLGQNTEAFF. The CDR3 region has the DNA TGTGCCAGCAACTTGTTGGGGCAGAACACTGAAGCTTTCTTT.

The chain recombines TRBV7-4 with TRBJ2-7; D remains ambiguous. Germline V gene lookup returns CDR1 SGHVT and CDR2 SQSDAQ. CDR3 size: 15 residues. V lost 2 bases and J lost 0, with 11 bases in between. The CDR3 protein is CASSLFTISSYEQYF. In DNA form, the CDR3 reads TGTGCCAGCAGCTTATTTACGATTAGCTCCTACGAGCAGTACTTC.

As to this clone: The junction departs from germline at one end; a sequencing error may be responsible. The rearrangement uses TRBV7-9 and TRBJ2-7; D is ambiguous. The germline V gene has CDR1 SEHNR and CDR2 FQNEAQ (reference sequence). The CDR3 length is 11 residues. CDR3 loop: CSSSSYYEQYF. The CDR3 DNA reads TGTTCCAGCAGCTCGTACTACGAGCAGTACTTC.

The chain uses TRBV7-8 and TRBJ2-7, with 10 bases matching TRBD1. In germline, CDR1 is SGHVS, CDR2 FQNEAQ. The V and J ends lost 5 bases and 1 base, in that order; junction bases with no gene match: 20. The CDR3 is 20 residues long. As DNA, the CDR3 is TGTGCCAGCAGCCCCTCGGACAGGGGGAACGCGGGTTCTAGGTCCTACGAGCAGTACTTC. The encoded protein is CASSPSDRGNAGSRSYEQYF.

The V gene is TRBV28, the J gene TRBJ2-7, with TRBD1 matching 8 bases. V lost 7 bases and J lost 5; bases outside the gene matches: 4. Germline CDR1 MDHEN, CDR2 SYDVKM. This CDR3 is built from 12 residues. The chain's CDR3 is CASTDREHEQYF. The CDR3 DNA sequence: TGTGCCAGCACGGACAGGGAGCACGAGCAGTACTTC.

The genes are TRBV19 and TRBJ1-1; D unclear. Germline loops: CDR1 LNHDA, CDR2 SQIVND (reference sequence). The CDR3 loop spans 14 amino acids. V was pared by 2 bases and J by 1 base, with 8 bases between. The chain's CDR3 is CASSIRRENTEAFF. The CDR3 nucleotides are TGTGCCAGTAGTATACGACGGGAGAACACTGAAGCTTTCTTT.

This chain links TRBV27 with TRBJ1-4; 8 bases agree with TRBD1. V was pared by 4 bases and J by 4 bases, with 5 bases of the junction left unmatched. Germline loops: CDR1 MNHEY, CDR2 SMNVEV (reference sequence). The CDR3 consists of 15 residues. CDR3 in amino acids: CASSSKTGDNEKLFF. CDR3 coding DNA: TGTGCCAGCAGTTCAAAGACAGGGGATAATGAAAAACTGTTTTTT.

V usage is TRBV28 and J usage is TRBJ2-7; 14 bases are shared with TRBD2. Germline V gives CDR1 MDHEN, CDR2 SYDVKM. V was pared by 4 bases and J by 6 bases, with 20 bases of the junction left unmatched. CDR3 size: 20 residues. CDR3 protein: CASSSLAQPGTSGSLGEQYF. CDR3 in DNA: TGTGCCAGCAGTTCCCTGGCCCAACCCGGGACTAGCGGGAGTTTAGGCGAGCAGTACTTC.

The gene calls are TRBV27 and TRBJ2-3, with D possibly TRBD2 on 6 matching bases. CDR1 and CDR2 from the germline V gene are MNHEY and SMNVEV (reference sequence). Trimming shortened V by 3 bases and J by 1 base, and 11 bases separated the two germline ends. This CDR3 has 15 residues. The CDR3 protein is CASSFGGAGTDTQYF. The CDR3 nucleotides read TGTGCCAGCAGTTTTGGAGGGGCCGGCACAGATACGCAGTATTTT.

The chain recombines TRBV2 with TRBJ2-7; 8 bases match TRBD1. The V segment lost 4 bases and the J segment 5 bases; nucleotides outside the gene matches: 13. The length of the CDR3 is 16 residues. CDR1 and CDR2 from the germline V gene are SNHLY and FYNNEI. The CDR3 here is CASSVRTGRTLDEQYF. The CDR3, as DNA: TGTGCCAGCAGTGTTAGGACAGGGCGGACTCTCGACGAGCAGTACTTC.

A few counts support this clone. The J gene is TRBJ1-5, the V gene TRBV6-5, with D maybe TRBD1 (5 bases). The CDR3 is 14 amino acids. Germline V gene lookup returns CDR1 MNHEY and CDR2 SVGAGI. V shed 6 bases and J shed 7 bases, with 16 bases lying between them. CDR3 residues: CASRAGSDGQPQHF. As DNA, the CDR3 is TGTGCCAGCAGGGCAGGGTCCGATGGGCAGCCCCAGCATTTT.

This clone was detected only a few times. The chain uses TRBV19 and TRBJ2-3, with 7 bases that match TRBD1. This CDR3 spans 15 amino acids. CDR1 and CDR2 (germline): LNHDA, SQIVND (reference sequence). V gave up 6 bases and J gave up 1 base; unmatched junction bases: 7. The CDR3 loop reads CASSSWTGRTDTQYF. CDR3 DNA: TGTGCCAGTAGCTCTTGGACAGGACGCACAGATACGCAGTATTTT.

The J gene is TRBJ2-1, the V gene TRBV6-1; tentatively, D is TRBD2 (6 bases). Between the trimmed V and J ends, which lost 1 base and 9 bases, there was a span of 10 bases. Germline values: CDR1 MNHNS, CDR2 SASEGT. This CDR3 region has 13 residues. The CDR3 spells CASSEGGVSEQFF. The CDR3 DNA is TGTGCCAGCAGTGAAGGGGGGGTCAGTGAGCAGTTCTTC.

CDR3 sequence reads: CASSTTGTGEFEQYF. The CDR3 DNA follows: TGTGCCAGTAGTACTACCGGGACAGGGGAGTTCGAGCAGTACTTC. The chain combines TRBV19 with TRBJ2-7; 10 bases are shared with TRBD1. In germline, CDR1 is LNHDA, CDR2 SQIVND (reference sequence). The CDR3 has 15 amino acids. Trimming took 4 bases from V and 6 from J; bases not matched to a gene: 9. Based on the CDR3 plus reference TRBV19 and TRBJ2-7, the full variable domain is DGGITQSPKYLFRKEGQNVTLSCEQNLNHDAMYWYRQDPGQGLRLIYYSQIVNDFQKGDIAEGYSVSREKKESFPLTVTSAQKNPTAFYLCASSTTGTGEFEQYFGPGTRLTVT.

The chain couples TRBV28 to TRBJ2-7; 8 bases match TRBD1. Per germline, CDR1 MDHEN and CDR2 SYDVKM. This CDR3 spans 13 amino acids. J lost 5 bases, V lost 5 bases, and 5 bases had no gene match. CDR3 nucleotides: TGTGCCAGCAGTCGGACAGGGAGCGACGAGCAGTACTTC. Protein: CASSRTGSDEQYF.

The chain is built from TRBV6-6 and TRBJ2-2; TRBD2 matches 10 bases. Losses at the gene ends were 0 bases for V and 3 bases for J; bases not matched to a gene: 1. CDR1 and CDR2 (germline): MNHNY, SVGAGI (reference sequence). The CDR3 contains 16 residues. CDR3 in DNA: TGTGCCAGCAGTTACTCTCTAGCGGGAGACACCGGGGAGCTGTTTTTT. Protein product: CASSYSLAGDTGELFF.

This chain connects TRBV2 to TRBJ2-7; perhaps TRBD2 as D (5 bases). Trimming took 5 bases from V and 6 from J, leaving 11 bases between them. This CDR3 is built from 12 residues. The V gene's germline CDR1 is SNHLY and CDR2 FYNNEI. Here the CDR3 DNA reads TGTGCCAGCAGTAGACTACTCACCGAGCAGTACTTC. Encoded protein: CASSRLLTEQYF.

CDR3 sequence: CASSDRPGTYNEQFF. In nucleotides, the CDR3 is TGTGCCAGCAGTGACCGGCCAGGAACTTACAATGAGCAGTTCTTC. This chain links TRBV6-4 with TRBJ2-1, with D unclear. The CDR3 is 15 amino acids. V was shortened by 2 bases and J by 4 bases, with 12 bases between the two germline ends. Germline CDR1 MRHNA, CDR2 SNTAGT.

The V and J genes are TRBV5-1 and TRBJ1-2; 8 bases are a match to TRBD1. V was clipped by 0 bases and J by 5 bases; unmatched bases: 6. This CDR3 comprises 15 residues. The germline CDR1 and CDR2 sequences are SGHRS and YFSETQ. The CDR3 spells CASSLASQGVYGYTF. CDR3 DNA: TGCGCCAGCAGCTTGGCATCACAGGGGGTATATGGCTACACCTTC.

This chain links TRBV4-1 with TRBJ2-1, with a possible D match to TRBD2 (5 bases). The germline CDR1 and CDR2 sequences are MGHRA and YSYEKL. Trimming stripped 0 bases from V and 4 bases from J, with 13 bases between. There are 16 residues in the CDR3. The CDR3 coding sequence is TGCGCCAGCAGCCAAGATCAGACGGGAAGGTACAATGAGCAGTTCTTC. Translating gives CASSQDQTGRYNEQFF.

The sample holds a few counts of this clone. The chain combines TRBV7-2 with TRBJ2-1, with D perhaps TRBD1 (6 bases). CDR1 and CDR2 (germline): SGHTA, FQGNSA. Deletions cut 5 bases from V and 3 bases from J, with 8 bases between. This CDR3 is built from 13 residues. CDR3 amino acids: CASSEDSYNEQFF. The CDR3 DNA sequence: TGTGCCAGCAGCGAGGACAGCTACAATGAGCAGTTCTTC.

The gene calls are TRBV28 and TRBJ2-5; TRBD2 matches at 8 bases. Germline CDR1 and CDR2: MDHEN and SYDVKM. This CDR3 spans 15 amino acids. J gave up 1 base and V 2 bases, and 3 bases lay outside the gene matches. The CDR3: CASSLELAVQETQYF. In nucleotides, the CDR3 is TGTGCCAGCAGTTTAGAACTAGCGGTCCAAGAGACCCAGTACTTC.